This T cell receptor beta chain appears in the sequencing data of a study of post-analysis software for immune sequencing data. As for the study in general: Recorded subtypes: relapsing-remitting, secondary progressive, progressive-relapsing; some patients unannotated. Study findings and constraints: Included in a set of five TRBV segments more frequent in patients than controls were TRBV5-6, TRBV5-1 and TRBV20-1. Controls' normalized Chao1 diversity significantly exceeded that of multiple sclerosis patients.

CDR1 and CDR2 (germline): MNHEY, SMNVEV (reference sequence). The J segment lost 8 bases and the V segment lost 7 bases, leaving 17 bases of the junction unmatched. There are 16 residues in the CDR3. Unique molecular identifiers were present in the TCR beta cDNA libraries. TCRdb called the PCR reads again in MiXCR, with one record for every CDR3 protein. The table has approximately 730,000 distinct CDR3 sequences, approximately 44% seen once; the top ten hold over 4.5%. In this sample, this clonotype turned up once. Its antigen remains unidentified. The rearrangement uses TRBV27 and TRBJ2-1, with 7 bases aligning to TRBD1. The TCR originated in a girl aged 5-17 years with multiple sclerosis. Sequenced material: blood. For the CDR3, the DNA is TGTGCCAGCACCCCTTGGCCGGGACAGACATTGCATGAGCAGTTCTTC. Its translation is CASTPWPGQTLHEQFF.